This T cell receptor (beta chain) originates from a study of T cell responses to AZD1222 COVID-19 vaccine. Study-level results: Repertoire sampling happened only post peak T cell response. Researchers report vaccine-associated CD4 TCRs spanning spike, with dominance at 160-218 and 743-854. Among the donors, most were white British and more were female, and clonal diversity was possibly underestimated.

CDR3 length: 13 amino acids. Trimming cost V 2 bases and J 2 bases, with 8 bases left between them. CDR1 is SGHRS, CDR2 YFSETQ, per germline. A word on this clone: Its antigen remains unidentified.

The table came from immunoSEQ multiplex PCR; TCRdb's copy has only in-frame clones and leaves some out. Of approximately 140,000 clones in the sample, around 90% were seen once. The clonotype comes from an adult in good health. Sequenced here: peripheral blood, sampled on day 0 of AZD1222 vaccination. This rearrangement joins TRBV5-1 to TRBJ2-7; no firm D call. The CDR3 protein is CASSFDTTYEQYF. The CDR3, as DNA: TGCGCCAGCAGCTTCGACACCACCTACGAGCAGTACTTC.